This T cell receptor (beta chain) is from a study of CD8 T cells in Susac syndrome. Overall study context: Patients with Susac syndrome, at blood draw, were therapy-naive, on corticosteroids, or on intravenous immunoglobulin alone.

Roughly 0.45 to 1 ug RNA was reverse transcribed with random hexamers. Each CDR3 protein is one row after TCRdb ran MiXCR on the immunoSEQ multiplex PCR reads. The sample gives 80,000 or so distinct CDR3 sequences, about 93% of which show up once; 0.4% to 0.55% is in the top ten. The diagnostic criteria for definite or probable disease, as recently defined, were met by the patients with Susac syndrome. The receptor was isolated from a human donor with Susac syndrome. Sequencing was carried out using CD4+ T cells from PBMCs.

For the CDR3, the DNA is TGTGCCTGGAGTCCGCCAGGAGCGGGAGAGGAAGAGCAGTACTTC. The encoded protein is CAWSPPGAGEEEQYF. This chain joins TRBV30 and TRBJ2-7, with 8 bases lining up with TRBD2. The CDR3 covers 15 residues. CDR1 is GTSNPN, CDR2 SVGIG, per germline (reference sequence). V gave up 2 bases and J gave up 7 bases; unmatched junction bases: 13.